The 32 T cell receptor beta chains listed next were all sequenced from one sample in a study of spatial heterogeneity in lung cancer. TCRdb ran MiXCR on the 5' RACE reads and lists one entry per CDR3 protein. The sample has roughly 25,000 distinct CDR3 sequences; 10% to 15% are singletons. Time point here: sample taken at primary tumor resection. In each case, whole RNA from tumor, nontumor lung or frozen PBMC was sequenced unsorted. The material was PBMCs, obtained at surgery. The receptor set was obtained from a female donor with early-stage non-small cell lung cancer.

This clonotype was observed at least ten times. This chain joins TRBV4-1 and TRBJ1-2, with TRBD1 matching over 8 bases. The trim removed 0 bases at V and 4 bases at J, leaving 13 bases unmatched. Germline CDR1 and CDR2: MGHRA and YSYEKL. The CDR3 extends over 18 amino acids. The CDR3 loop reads CASSQDKSEDRALYGYTF. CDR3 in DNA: TGCGCCAGCAGCCAAGATAAGTCTGAGGACAGGGCTCTCTATGGCTACACCTTC.

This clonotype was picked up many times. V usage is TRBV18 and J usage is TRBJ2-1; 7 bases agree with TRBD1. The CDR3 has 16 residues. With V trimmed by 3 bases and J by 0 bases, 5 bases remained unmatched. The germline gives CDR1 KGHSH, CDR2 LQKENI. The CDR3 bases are TGTGCCAGCTCACCGGGGACAGCCACCTCCTACAATGAGCAGTTCTTC. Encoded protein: CASSPGTATSYNEQFF.

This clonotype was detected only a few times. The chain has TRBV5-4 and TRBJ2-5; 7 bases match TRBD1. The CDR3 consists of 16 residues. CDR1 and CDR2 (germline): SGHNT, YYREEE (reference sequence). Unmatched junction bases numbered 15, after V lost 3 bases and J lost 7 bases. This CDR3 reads CASSSRGTVKVGTQYF. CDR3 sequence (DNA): TGTGCCAGCAGCTCCCGTGGGACAGTCAAAGTAGGGACCCAGTACTTC.

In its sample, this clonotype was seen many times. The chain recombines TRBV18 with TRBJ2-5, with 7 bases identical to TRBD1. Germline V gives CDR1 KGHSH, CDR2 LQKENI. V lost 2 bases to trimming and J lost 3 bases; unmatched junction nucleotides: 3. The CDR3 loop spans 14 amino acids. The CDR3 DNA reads TGTGCCAGCTCACCAGTTGGGACAGAAGAGACCCAGTACTTC. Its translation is CASSPVGTEETQYF.

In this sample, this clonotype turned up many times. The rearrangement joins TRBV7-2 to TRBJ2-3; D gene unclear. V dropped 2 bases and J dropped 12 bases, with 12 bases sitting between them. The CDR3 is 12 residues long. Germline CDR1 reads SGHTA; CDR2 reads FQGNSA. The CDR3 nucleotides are TGTGCCAGCAGCTTAAACACCAAGGATCAGTATTTT. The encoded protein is CASSLNTKDQYF.

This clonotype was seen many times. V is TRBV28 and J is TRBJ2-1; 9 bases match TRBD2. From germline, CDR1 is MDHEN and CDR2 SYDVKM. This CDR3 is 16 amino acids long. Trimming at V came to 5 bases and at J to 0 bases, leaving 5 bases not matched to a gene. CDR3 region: CASSPRGGSSYNEQFF. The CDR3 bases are TGTGCCAGCAGTCCGCGGGGGGGGAGCTCCTACAATGAGCAGTTCTTC.

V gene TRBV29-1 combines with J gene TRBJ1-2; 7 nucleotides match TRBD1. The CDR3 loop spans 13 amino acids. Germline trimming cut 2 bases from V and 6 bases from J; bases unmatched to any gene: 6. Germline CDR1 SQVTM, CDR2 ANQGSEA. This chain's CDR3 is CSVELQGLDGYTF. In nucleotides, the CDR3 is TGCAGCGTTGAATTACAGGGGCTAGATGGCTACACCTTC.

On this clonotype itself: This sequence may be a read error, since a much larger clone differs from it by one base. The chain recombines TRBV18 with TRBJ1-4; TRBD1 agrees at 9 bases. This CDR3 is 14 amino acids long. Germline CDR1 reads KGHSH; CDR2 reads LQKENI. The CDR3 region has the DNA TGTGGCAGCTCACCGACAGGGGGTCATGAAAAACTGTTTTTT. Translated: CGSSPTGGHEKLFF. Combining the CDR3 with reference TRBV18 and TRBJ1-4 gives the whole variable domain NAGVMQNPRHLVRRRGQEARLRCSPMKGHSHVYWYRQLPEEGLKFMVYLQKENIIDESGMPKERFSAEFPKEGPSILRIQQVVRGDSAAYFCGSSPTGGHEKLFFGSGTQLSVL.

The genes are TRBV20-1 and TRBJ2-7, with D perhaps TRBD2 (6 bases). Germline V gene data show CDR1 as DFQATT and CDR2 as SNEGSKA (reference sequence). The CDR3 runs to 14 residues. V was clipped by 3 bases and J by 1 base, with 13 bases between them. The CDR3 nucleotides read TGCAGTGCTAGTAAACCGACTAGTTCCTACGAGCAGTACTTC. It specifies CSASKPTSSYEQYF.

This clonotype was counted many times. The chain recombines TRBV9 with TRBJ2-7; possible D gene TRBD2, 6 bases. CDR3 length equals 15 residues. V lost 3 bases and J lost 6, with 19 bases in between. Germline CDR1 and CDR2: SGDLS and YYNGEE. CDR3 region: CASSESGGKVGEQYF. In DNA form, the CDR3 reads TGTGCCAGCAGCGAGAGTGGGGGGAAAGTCGGCGAGCAGTACTTC.

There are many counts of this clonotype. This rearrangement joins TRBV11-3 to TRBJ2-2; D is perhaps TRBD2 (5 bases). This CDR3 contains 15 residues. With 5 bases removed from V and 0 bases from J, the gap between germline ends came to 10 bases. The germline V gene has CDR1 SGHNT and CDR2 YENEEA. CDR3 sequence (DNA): TGTGCCAGCAGCCCCGGACTCACGAACACCGGGGAGCTGTTTTTT. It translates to CASSPGLTNTGELFF.

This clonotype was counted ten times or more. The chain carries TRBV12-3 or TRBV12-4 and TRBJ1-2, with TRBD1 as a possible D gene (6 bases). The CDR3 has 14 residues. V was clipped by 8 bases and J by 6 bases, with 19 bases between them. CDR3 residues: CASGFLGGWDGYTF. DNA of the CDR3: TGTGCCAGCGGGTTCTTAGGGGGGTGGGATGGCTACACCTTC.

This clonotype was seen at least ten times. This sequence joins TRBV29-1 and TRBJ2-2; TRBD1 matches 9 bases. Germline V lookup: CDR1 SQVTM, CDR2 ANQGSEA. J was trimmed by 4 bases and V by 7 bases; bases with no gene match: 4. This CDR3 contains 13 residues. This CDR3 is CSGGQGLTGELFF. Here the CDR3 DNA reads TGCAGCGGGGGACAGGGACTCACCGGGGAGCTGTTTTTT.

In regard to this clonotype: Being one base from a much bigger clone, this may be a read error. CDR3 in amino acids: CASSPGGRTYEQYF. In nucleotides, the CDR3 is TGTGCCAGTTCTCCTGGCGGGAGGACCTACGAGCAGTACTTC. This chain joins TRBV19 and TRBJ2-7; 8 bases agree with TRBD2. V shed 8 bases, J shed 2 bases, and the junction held 8 bases outside the gene matches. CDR1 is LNHDA and CDR2 is SQIVND in the germline V gene (reference sequence). CDR3 length equals 14 residues.

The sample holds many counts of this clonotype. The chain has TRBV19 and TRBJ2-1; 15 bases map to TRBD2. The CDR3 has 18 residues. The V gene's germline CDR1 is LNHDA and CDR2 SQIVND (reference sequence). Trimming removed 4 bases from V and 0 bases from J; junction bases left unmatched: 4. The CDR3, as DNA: TGTGCCAGTAGTAATAGGGGACTAGCGGGAGGCTCCTACAATGAGCAGTTCTTC. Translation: CASSNRGLAGGSYNEQFF.

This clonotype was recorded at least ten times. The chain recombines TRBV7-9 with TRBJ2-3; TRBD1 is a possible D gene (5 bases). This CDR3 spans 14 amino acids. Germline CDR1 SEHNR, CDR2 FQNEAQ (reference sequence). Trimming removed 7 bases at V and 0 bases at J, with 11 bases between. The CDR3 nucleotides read TGTGCCAGCACCTGGGGCGGAAGCACAGATACGCAGTATTTT. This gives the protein CASTWGGSTDTQYF.

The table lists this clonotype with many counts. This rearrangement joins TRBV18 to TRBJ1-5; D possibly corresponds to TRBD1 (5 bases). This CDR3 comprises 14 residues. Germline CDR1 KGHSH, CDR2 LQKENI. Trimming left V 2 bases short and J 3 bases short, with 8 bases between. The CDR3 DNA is TGTGCCAGCTCACCAGACAGTTCCAATCAGCCCCAGCATTTT. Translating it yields CASSPDSSNQPQHF.

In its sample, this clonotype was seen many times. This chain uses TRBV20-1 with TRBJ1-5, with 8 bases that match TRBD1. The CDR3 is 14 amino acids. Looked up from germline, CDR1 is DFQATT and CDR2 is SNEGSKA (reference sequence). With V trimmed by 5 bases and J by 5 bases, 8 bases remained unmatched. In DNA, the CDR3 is TGCAGTGCTTGGGGCAGGGGGCGCGATCAGCCCCAGCATTTT. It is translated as CSAWGRGRDQPQHF.

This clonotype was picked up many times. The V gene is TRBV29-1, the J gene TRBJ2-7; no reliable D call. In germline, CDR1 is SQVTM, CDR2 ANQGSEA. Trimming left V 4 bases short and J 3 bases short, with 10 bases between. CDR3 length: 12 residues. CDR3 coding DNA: TGCAGCGTTGCCGCGACGGTCTACGAGCAGTACTTC. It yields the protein CSVAATVYEQYF.

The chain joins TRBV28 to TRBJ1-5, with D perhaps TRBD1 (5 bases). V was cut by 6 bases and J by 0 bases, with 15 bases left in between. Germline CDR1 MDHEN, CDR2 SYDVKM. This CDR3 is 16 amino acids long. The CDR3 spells CASRSPGDYSNQPQHF. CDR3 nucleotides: TGTGCCAGCAGATCTCCGGGGGATTATAGCAATCAGCCCCAGCATTTT.

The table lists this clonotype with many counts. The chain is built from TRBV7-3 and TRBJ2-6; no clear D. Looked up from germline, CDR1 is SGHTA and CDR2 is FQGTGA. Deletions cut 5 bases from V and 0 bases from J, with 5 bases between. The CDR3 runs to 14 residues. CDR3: CASSASSGANVLTF. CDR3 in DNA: TGTGCCAGCAGCGCGAGCTCTGGGGCCAACGTCCTGACTTTC.

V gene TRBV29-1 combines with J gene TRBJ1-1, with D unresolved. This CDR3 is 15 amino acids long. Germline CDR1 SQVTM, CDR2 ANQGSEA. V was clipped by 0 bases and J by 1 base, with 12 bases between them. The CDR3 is CSVEDRGRRNTEAFF. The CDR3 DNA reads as TGCAGCGTTGAAGATCGTGGCCGACGGAACACTGAAGCTTTCTTT.

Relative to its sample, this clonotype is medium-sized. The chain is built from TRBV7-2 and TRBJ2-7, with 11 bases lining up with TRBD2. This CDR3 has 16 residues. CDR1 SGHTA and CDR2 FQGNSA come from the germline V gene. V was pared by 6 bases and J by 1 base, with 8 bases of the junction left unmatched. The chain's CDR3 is CASSPRLAGPSYEQYV. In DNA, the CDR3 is TGTGCCAGCAGTCCTAGACTAGCGGGGCCATCCTACGAGCAGTACGTC.

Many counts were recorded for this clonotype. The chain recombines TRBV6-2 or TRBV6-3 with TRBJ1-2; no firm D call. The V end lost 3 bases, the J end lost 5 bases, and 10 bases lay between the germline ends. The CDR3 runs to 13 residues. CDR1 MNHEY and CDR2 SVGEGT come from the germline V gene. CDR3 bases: TGTGCCAGCAGTTATGAAGAAACTTATGGCTACACCTTC. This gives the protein CASSYEETYGYTF.

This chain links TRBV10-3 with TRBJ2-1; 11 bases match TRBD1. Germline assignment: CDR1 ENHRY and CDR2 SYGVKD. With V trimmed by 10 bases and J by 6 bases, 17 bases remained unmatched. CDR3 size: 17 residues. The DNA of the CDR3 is TGTGCCACTGGTCCGGGACAGGGGGACTTAATTTTCAATGAGCAGTTCTTC. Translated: CATGPGQGDLIFNEQFF.

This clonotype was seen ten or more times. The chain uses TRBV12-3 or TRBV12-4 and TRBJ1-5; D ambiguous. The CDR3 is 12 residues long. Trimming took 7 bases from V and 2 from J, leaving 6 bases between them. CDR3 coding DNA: TGTGCCAGCACCTGGGGCAATCAGCCCCAGCATTTT. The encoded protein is CASTWGNQPQHF.

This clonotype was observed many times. The CDR3 nucleotides read TGTGCCTGGAGTGTGACGGCCGCCACAGATACGCAGTATTTT. Its translation is CAWSVTAATDTQYF. The rearrangement uses TRBV30 and TRBJ2-3; D gene ambiguous. Germline V gives CDR1 GTSNPN, CDR2 SVGIG (reference sequence). Trimming took 0 bases from V and 2 from J, leaving 9 bases between them. The CDR3 covers 14 residues.

The DNA for the CDR3 is TGCAGCGCAGGGACTAGCACCTACGAGCAGTACTTC. This translates into CSAGTSTYEQYF. The rearrangement uses TRBV29-1 and TRBJ2-7; 9 nucleotides align to TRBD2. This CDR3 region has 12 residues. The junction had 3 bases not matched to a gene; V was cut back by 7 bases and J by 2 bases. Germline V gene sequence: CDR1 SQVTM, CDR2 ANQGSEA.

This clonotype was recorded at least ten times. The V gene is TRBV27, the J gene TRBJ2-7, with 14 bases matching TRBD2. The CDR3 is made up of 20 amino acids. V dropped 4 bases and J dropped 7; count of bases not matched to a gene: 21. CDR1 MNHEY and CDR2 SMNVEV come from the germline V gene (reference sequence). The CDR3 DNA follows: TGTGCCAGCAGTTCCGTTACGGGACTAGCGGGAGTTTTCGGGCCGATAGAGCAGTACTTC. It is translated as CASSSVTGLAGVFGPIEQYF.

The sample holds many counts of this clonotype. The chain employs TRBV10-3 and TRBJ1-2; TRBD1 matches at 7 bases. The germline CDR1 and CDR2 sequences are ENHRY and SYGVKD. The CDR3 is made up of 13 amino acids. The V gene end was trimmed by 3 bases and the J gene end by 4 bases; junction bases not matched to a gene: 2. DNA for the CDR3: TGTGCCATCAGTGACCGGGACAGCTATGGCTACACCTTC. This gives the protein CAISDRDSYGYTF.

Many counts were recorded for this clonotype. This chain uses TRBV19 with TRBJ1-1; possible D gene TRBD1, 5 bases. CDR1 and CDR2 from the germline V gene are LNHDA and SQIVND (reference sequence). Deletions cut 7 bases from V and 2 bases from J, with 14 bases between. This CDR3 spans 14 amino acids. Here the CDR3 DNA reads TGTGCCAGTATCCTCGGGAGGGGCAACACTGAAGCTTTCTTT. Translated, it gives CASILGRGNTEAFF. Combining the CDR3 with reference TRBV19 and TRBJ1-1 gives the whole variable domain DGGITQSPKYLFRKEGQNVTLSCEQNLNHDAMYWYRQDPGQGLRLIYYSQIVNDFQKGDIAEGYSVSREKKESFPLTVTSAQKNPTAFYLCASILGRGNTEAFFGQGTRLTVV.

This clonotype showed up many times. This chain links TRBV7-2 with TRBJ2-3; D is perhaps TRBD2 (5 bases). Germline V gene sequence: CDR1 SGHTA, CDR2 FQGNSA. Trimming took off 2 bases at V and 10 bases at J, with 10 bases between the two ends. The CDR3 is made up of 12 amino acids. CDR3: CASSLSTRAQYF. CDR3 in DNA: TGTGCCAGCAGCTTAAGTACTAGGGCGCAGTATTTT.